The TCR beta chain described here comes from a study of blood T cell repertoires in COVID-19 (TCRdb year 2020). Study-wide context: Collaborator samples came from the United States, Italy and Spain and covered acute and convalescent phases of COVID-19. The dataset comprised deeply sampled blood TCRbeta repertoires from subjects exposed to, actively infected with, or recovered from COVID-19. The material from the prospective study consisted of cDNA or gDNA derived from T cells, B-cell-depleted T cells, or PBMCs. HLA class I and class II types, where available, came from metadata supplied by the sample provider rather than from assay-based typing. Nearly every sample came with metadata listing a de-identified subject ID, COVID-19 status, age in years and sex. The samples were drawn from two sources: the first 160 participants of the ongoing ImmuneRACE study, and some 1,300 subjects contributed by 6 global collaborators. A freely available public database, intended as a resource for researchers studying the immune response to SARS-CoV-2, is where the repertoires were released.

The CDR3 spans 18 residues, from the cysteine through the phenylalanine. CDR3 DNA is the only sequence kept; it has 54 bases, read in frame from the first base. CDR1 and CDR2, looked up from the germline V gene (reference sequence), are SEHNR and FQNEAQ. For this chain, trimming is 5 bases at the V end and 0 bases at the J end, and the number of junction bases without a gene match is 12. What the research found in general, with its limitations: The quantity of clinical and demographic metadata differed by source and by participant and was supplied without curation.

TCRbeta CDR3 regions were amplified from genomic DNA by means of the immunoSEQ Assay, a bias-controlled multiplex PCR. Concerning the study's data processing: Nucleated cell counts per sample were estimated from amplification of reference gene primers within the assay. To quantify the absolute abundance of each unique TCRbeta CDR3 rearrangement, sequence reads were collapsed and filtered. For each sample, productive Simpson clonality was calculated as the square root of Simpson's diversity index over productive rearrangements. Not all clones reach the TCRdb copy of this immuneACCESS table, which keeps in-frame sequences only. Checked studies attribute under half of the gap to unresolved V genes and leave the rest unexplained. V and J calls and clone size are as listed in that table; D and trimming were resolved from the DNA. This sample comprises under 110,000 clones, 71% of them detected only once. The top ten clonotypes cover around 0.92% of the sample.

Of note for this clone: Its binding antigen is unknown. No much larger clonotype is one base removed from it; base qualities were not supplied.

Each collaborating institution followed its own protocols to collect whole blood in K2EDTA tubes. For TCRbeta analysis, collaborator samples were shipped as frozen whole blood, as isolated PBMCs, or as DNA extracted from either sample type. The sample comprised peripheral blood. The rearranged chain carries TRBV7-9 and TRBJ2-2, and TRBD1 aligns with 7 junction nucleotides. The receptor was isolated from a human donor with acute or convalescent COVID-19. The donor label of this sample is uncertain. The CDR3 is CASSTTPGTASNTGELFF. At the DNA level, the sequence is TGTGCCAGCAGCACAACACCCGGGACAGCATCGAACACCGGGGAGCTGTTTTTT. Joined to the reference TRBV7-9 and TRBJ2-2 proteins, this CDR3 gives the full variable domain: DTGVSQNPRHKITKRGQNVTFRCDPISEHNRLYWYRQTLGQGPEFLTYFQNEAQLEKSRLLSDRFSAERPKGSFSTLEIQRTEQGDSAMYLCASSTTPGTASNTGELFFGEGSRLTVL.